A selection of T cell receptor beta chains follows, all from one sample in a study of T cell repertoires in cytomegalovirus infection. No antigen has been identified for these receptors. TCRdb re-called the reads with MiXCR, one entry per CDR3 protein. The sample yields under 300,000 distinct CDR3 sequences, roughly a fifth seen once. Source: cultured PBMCs, taken from culture after CMV antigen stimulation. The receptors were gathered from a human donor in good health (CMV status not recorded). Some clones in this sample may be carry-over from other donors' samples. Both conserved end residues are part of each CDR3. D genes are given only for firm matches. Some rows mark clone size as missing; the rest say once, few, many or name a class of expanded clone.

D	V	length	J	size	DNA	CDR3
TRBD2	TRBV7-8	21	TRBJ2-1	many	TGTGCCAGCAGCTTAGGGTCAGGGGAGGGTCGGCTAGCGGGAGGATACAATGAGCAGTTCTTC	CASSLGSGEGRLAGGYNEQFF
TRBD1	TRBV6-1	17	TRBJ2-6	-	TGTGCCAGCAGGAAGGGACAGGGGAAAGCTGGGGCCAACGTCCTGACTTTC	CASRKGQGKAGANVLTF
TRBD2	TRBV28	18	TRBJ2-1	many	TGTGCCAGCAGTACGTACGGGACTAGCGGGAGCCTCTACAATGAGCAGTTCTTC	CASSTYGTSGSLYNEQFF
TRBD2	TRBV7-2	15	TRBJ2-5	-	TGTGCCAGCAACTTGTCTAGCGGAAACCAAGAGACCCAGTACTTC	CASNLSSGNQETQYF
-	TRBV2	14	TRBJ2-5	-	TGTGCCAGCAGTGAATCTTGGGCGGAAGAGACCCAGTACTTC	CASSESWAEETQYF
TRBD2	TRBV7-2	20	TRBJ2-5	many	TGTGCCAGCAGCTTAAACCGGGTAGCGGGACGGGGGGTCGCCCAAGAGACCCAGTACTTC	CASSLNRVAGRGVAQETQYF
-	TRBV7-9	12	TRBJ1-2	many	TGTGCCAGCAGCTTTAATTTTCAGGGCTACACCTTC	CASSFNFQGYTF
-	TRBV7-2	17	TRBJ2-3	many	TGTGCCAGCAGCTTAGCCGGGACTCCCGGCGTGGGGGATACGCAGTATTTT	CASSLAGTPGVGDTQYF
TRBD2	TRBV5-4	19	TRBJ2-3	-	TGTGCCAGCAGCGGGGAGGGACTAGCGGGTACCCTTAGCACAGATACGCAGTATTTT	CASSGEGLAGTLSTDTQYF
-	TRBV7-9	16	TRBJ1-1	few	TGTGCCAGCAGCGAATCTGGGGTGATAAGATCCACTGAAGCTTTCTTT	CASSESGVIRSTEAFF
-	TRBV18	13	TRBJ1-1	few	TGTGCCAGCTCACCCGGAATGGAGCTTGAAGCTTTCTTT	CASSPGMELEAFF
-	TRBV27	17	TRBJ1-1	many	TGTGCCAGCAGTTTAAAAGAACCAGCAGTGCGGAACACTGAAGCTTTCTTT	CASSLKEPAVRNTEAFF
-	TRBV4-1	15	TRBJ2-2	-	TGCGCCAGCAGCCAAGGACTACTAAACACCGGGGAGCTGTTTTTT	CASSQGLLNTGELFF
TRBD1	TRBV20-1	15	TRBJ1-2	-	TGCAGTGCTAGAGACTACCCCGGGACAGGCTATGGCTACACCTTC	CSARDYPGTGYGYTF
-	TRBV4-2	15	TRBJ2-7	many	TGTGCCAGCAGCCAAGATCTACAGGGACGGGGCGAGCAGTACTTC	CASSQDLQGRGEQYF
TRBD1	TRBV19	15	TRBJ1-2	-	TGTGCCAGTATCCCTAACTCACAGGGGGCGCGAGGCTACACCTTC	CASIPNSQGARGYTF
-	TRBV24-1	16	TRBJ2-3	-	TGTGCCACCAGTGAACACGGACGGACTAGCACAGATACGCAGTATTTT	CATSEHGRTSTDTQYF
TRBD1	TRBV7-6	17	TRBJ2-1	many	TGTGCCAGCACCCGGGACAGGGGACCCCCTAGACCCGGGGAGCAGTTCTTC	CASTRDRGPPRPGEQFF
-	TRBV24-1	9	TRBJ2-2	-	TGTGCCACCTCACAGCCGCTGTTTTTT	CATSQPLFF
-	TRBV6-1	14	TRBJ1-6	few	TGTGCCAGCAAGGACAGTCTTTATAATTCACCCCTCCACTTT	CASKDSLYNSPLHF
TRBD1	TRBV6-2/TRBV6-3	14	TRBJ1-1	few	TGTGCCAGCAGAAGACAGGGGGCAAACACTGAAGCTTTCTTT	CASRRQGANTEAFF
-	TRBV12-3/TRBV12-4	15	TRBJ1-5	-	TGTGCCAGCGTAAACTCCAGGGACAGCAATCAGCCCCAGCATTTT	CASVNSRDSNQPQHF
-	TRBV11-2	16	TRBJ1-1	-	TGTGCCACTACGACCAGGGGAGGGGGAGAGAACACTGAAGCTTTCTTT	CATTTRGGGENTEAFF
-	TRBV7-8	15	TRBJ2-6	many	TGTGCCAGCAGCTTAGGGGGTGTTGGGGCCAACGTCCTGACTTTC	CASSLGGVGANVLTF
-	TRBV7-8	15	TRBJ2-3	-	TGTGCCAGCAGCATCGGGACTGGATACACAGATACGCAGTATTTT	CASSIGTGYTDTQYF
-	TRBV7-8	15	TRBJ1-5	few	TGTGCCAGCAGCTTTGGGGGTAGTAGCAATCAGCCCCAGCATTTT	CASSFGGSSNQPQHF
-	TRBV6-2/TRBV6-3	15	TRBJ2-2	-	TGTGCCAGCACTCCATTACAAGTAGGCACCGGGGAGCTGTTTTTT	CASTPLQVGTGELFF
-	TRBV7-2	15	TRBJ1-2	many	TGTGCCAGCAGCCGGATTAACCGGAACCTTCGGGGCTACACCTTC	CASSRINRNLRGYTF
-	TRBV28	12	TRBJ1-2	few	TGTGCCAGCAGTTTAGGATACTATGGCTACACCTTC	CASSLGYYGYTF
-	TRBV7-9	13	TRBJ2-7	-	TGTGCCAGCACCCCAACAACAGGCTACGAGCAGTACTTC	CASTPTTGYEQYF
-	TRBV4-1	13	TRBJ1-1	-	TGCGCCAGCAGCTCGAGAGGATACACTGAAGCTTTCTTT	CASSSRGYTEAFF
-	TRBV7-8	17	TRBJ1-1	many	TGTGCCAGCAGCTTAAGGCGTCGTAGGCAGGACGGCACTGAAGCTTTCTTT	CASSLRRRRQDGTEAFF
-	TRBV11-1	14	TRBJ2-1	-	TGTGCCAGCAGCTCCTCCTGGGGGCTTAATGAGCAGTTCTTC	CASSSSWGLNEQFF
-	TRBV7-2	12	TRBJ1-6	many	TGTGCCAGCAGCCGAAATAATTCACCCCTCCACTTT	CASSRNNSPLHF
TRBD2	TRBV14	17	TRBJ2-7	-	TGTGCCAGCAGCCACCGTACGGGACTACCACAGGTAGACGAGCAGTACTTC	CASSHRTGLPQVDEQYF
TRBD1	TRBV7-2	14	TRBJ1-2	many	TGTGCCAGCAGCCGACAGGGCGCTAACTATGGCTACACCTTC	CASSRQGANYGYTF
TRBD1	TRBV12-3/TRBV12-4	15	TRBJ2-1	-	TGTGCCAGCAAACCGGGACAGGGATTTGGATATGAGCAGTTCTTC	CASKPGQGFGYEQFF
-	TRBV28	11	TRBJ2-7	-	TGTGCCAGCAGTACGACGGGGGAGCAGTACTTC	CASSTTGEQYF
-	TRBV5-5	15	TRBJ1-1	few	TGTGCCAGCAGCCCCCTTCAGGGGCAGAACACTGAAGCTTTCTTT	CASSPLQGQNTEAFF
-	TRBV29-1	15	TRBJ1-1	-	TGCAGCGTCGACCCGCGTGGGCAGCCAAACACTGAAGCTTTCTTT	CSVDPRGQPNTEAFF
TRBD2	TRBV12-3/TRBV12-4	17	TRBJ2-6	many	TGTGCCAGCAGTTTCGCGACTAGCTCGAGGGGGGCCAACGTCCTGACTTTC	CASSFATSSRGANVLTF
-	TRBV6-1	14	TRBJ1-5	many	TGTGCCAGCAGTGGGACTTCGAAGAGGCAGCCCCAGCATTTT	CASSGTSKRQPQHF